This TCR beta chain was identified during a study of Ad26.COV2.S vaccination and SARS-CoV-2 variants (TCRdb year 2021). With regard to the full study: Donors in the vaccine arm were drawn from COV1001, a multicentre, randomized, double-blind, placebo-controlled phase I-IIa trial testing Ad26.COV2.S in healthy adults. Ad26.COV2.S was administered intramuscularly at 5 x 10^10 or 1 x 10^11 viral particles, either as a single shot or as two shots given 56 days apart. TCRbeta repertoire sequencing was used to assess the specificity and breadth of SARS-CoV-2-reactive T cell receptors after Ad26.COV2.S vaccination. A total of 32 samples were included in the TCR-sequenced set, comprising about 20 Ad26.COV2.S vaccine recipients, 5 placebo recipients and 8 SARS-CoV-2 convalescent individuals. Trial participants were randomized into five groups of five, in which low-dose or high-dose Ad26.COV2.S was given once or twice, or placebo was given on both occasions. Investigators did not know the trial group allocation while performing experiments and assessing outcomes. Summary of the overall study and its limitations: Substantial breadth of spike-specific CD8+ and CD4+ T cell responses was reported after vaccination. Comparable non-spike TCR breadth was observed between vaccine and placebo recipients, consistent with only spike being contained in the vaccine. The authors noted that the TCR breadth and depth analyses may have underestimated total T cell responses. Spike-specific TCR breadth was higher in Ad26.COV2.S recipients than in placebo recipients (P = 0.0014). Comparing responses between vaccine doses or regimens was not something the study was powered to do.

The immunoSEQ Assay was used to sequence TCRbeta CDR3 regions. After extraction, genomic DNA underwent amplification by bias-controlled multiplex PCR, followed by high-throughput sequencing. The authors' pipeline ran thus. Collapsing and filtering of sequences were performed to quantify the absolute abundance of each unique TCRbeta CDR3 region. T cell fraction was estimated by normalization of TCRbeta template counts to usable DNA, with usable DNA being measured through amplification of reference genes present in all nucleated cells. Repertoire TCRs were annotated as SARS-CoV-2-specific by exact matching of V gene, CDR3 amino acid sequence and J gene to a known reactive TCR set. The reference SARS-CoV-2 TCR set was obtained from MIRA and was filtered for enrichment in COVID-19-positive ImmuneCODE repertoires, whereby public or cross-reactive TCRs were removed. Drawing on the MIRA antigens, annotated TCRs were analysed further at the level of specific ORF or position within ORF. Breadth was defined as annotated unique rearrangements over total unique productive rearrangements; depth was the summed frequency of those rearrangements. Two-sided Wilcoxon rank-sum tests were used to compare TCR breadth between groups. Not all clones reach the TCRdb copy of this immuneACCESS table, which keeps in-frame sequences only. Checked studies attribute under half of the gap to unresolved V genes and leave the rest unexplained. V, J and clone size were drawn from that table, and D and trimming were deduced from the DNA. Present in this sample are 410,000 or so clones, around 93% of which were seen just once. Jointly, the top ten make up less than 2% of the sample.

A remark on this clone: The antigen this receptor binds is unknown. Within one base of it there is no much larger clone, and no base qualities were kept.

Interpreted using the paper, the treatment or condition label stands for: roughly 19 received Ad26.COV2.S at low or high dose, single or two shots; 5 received placebo; per-sample allocation not given. For vaccine and placebo recipients, repertoires were sequenced using samples collected on day 63 after the first injection. Between 29 July and 7 August 2020, Cohort 1b enrolled 25 adults aged 18-55 years at one site in Boston, USA. Ad26.COV2.S was a replication-incompetent adenovirus type 26 vector that expressed a prefusion-stabilized SARS-CoV-2 spike protein derived from the original Wuhan strain. Taken from cysteine to phenylalanine, the CDR3 has 14 residues. CDR3 DNA is the only sequence kept; it has 42 bases, read in frame from the first base. For CDR1 and CDR2, the germline V gene lists MNHEY and SVGAGI. The V and J ends are trimmed by 2 bases and 7 bases, leaving 14 bases between them.

Rearrangement joined TRBV6-5 to TRBJ2-5; TRBD1 is a possible D gene, resting on 5 matching bases. The starting material was peripheral blood, obtained in a trial of Ad26.COV2.S vaccine versus placebo. The clonotype comes from a person between 18 and 60 years old who received the Ad26.COV2.S COVID-19 vaccine or a placebo. The nucleotide sequence is TGTGCCAGCAGTTACGGCCAGGGCCTTGGGACCCAGTACTTC. Its translation is CASSYGQGLGTQYF.